The TCR beta chain described here comes from a study of blood T cell repertoires in COVID-19. The table came from immunoSEQ multiplex PCR; TCRdb's copy has only in-frame clones and leaves some out. The sample has more than 200,000 clones, roughly 90% seen once. The CDR3 runs to 13 residues. Trimming pared 5 bases from V and 0 bases from J, leaving 7 bases between. The germline V gene has CDR1 KGHSH and CDR2 LQKENI. The receptor was derived from a middle-aged woman who had recovered from COVID-19. Sequenced: peripheral blood. The chain uses TRBV18 and TRBJ2-5, with D uncertain. The CDR3 protein is CASSSVYQETQYF. The CDR3 coding sequence is TGTGCCAGCTCATCCGTGTACCAAGAGACCCAGTACTTC.